This note documents a single TCR beta chain sequence. The entry originates in a study of blood T cell repertoires in COVID-19. About the study: PBMCs, B-cell-depleted T cells, or T cells were the source of the cDNA or gDNA that made up the material.

Germline V gene lookup returns CDR1 LGHNT and CDR2 FRNRAP. V shed 1 base and J shed 0 bases, with 6 bases lying between them. This CDR3 is built from 14 residues. The data were produced by immunoSEQ multiplex PCR, yet TCRdb's version contains in-frame clones alone and is incomplete. The sample has about 230,000 clones; more than 65% are singletons. The clonotype originates from a man aged 40-49 years who had recovered from COVID-19. The rearrangement uses TRBV12-5 and TRBJ1-2; D is perhaps TRBD1 (6 bases). Sequenced input: peripheral blood. In DNA form, the CDR3 reads TGTGCTAGTGGTTTGGACAGGGCTAACTATGGCTACACCTTC. It specifies CASGLDRANYGYTF.